The T cell receptor beta chain described here comes from a study of graft-versus-host responses after intestinal transplantation. Study in general: The recipients all started with anti-thymocyte globulin induction and then took tacrolimus and steroids for approximately 3 years. General observations from the study: Allografts of one patient group, those with graft-donor T cell macrochimerism, had high graft-versus-host to host-versus-graft clonal ratios. Some GvH clones were seen earlier in gut or blood, suggesting intestinal origin. With peak circulating GvH clone levels came an association with early post-transplant HvG declines.

The CDR3 has 12 amino acids. V lost 3 bases and J 9 bases, leaving 6 bases between the germline ends. Germline CDR1 and CDR2: MNHEY and SVGAGI. A word on this clone: The antigen is undetermined.

The data were produced by immunoSEQ multiplex PCR, yet TCRdb's version contains in-frame clones alone and is incomplete. The sample shows about 130,000 clones, roughly nine tenths of them seen only once. This chain joins TRBV6-5 and TRBJ1-6; the D is unclear. The sample here was unstimulated CD4+ T cells sorted from spleen or lymph node cells, taken before intestinal transplant. This TCR was recovered from a human donor who received an intestinal transplant. CDR3 bases: TGTGCCAGCAGTTATACGGGTTCACCCCTCCACTTT. It encodes CASSYTGSPLHF.